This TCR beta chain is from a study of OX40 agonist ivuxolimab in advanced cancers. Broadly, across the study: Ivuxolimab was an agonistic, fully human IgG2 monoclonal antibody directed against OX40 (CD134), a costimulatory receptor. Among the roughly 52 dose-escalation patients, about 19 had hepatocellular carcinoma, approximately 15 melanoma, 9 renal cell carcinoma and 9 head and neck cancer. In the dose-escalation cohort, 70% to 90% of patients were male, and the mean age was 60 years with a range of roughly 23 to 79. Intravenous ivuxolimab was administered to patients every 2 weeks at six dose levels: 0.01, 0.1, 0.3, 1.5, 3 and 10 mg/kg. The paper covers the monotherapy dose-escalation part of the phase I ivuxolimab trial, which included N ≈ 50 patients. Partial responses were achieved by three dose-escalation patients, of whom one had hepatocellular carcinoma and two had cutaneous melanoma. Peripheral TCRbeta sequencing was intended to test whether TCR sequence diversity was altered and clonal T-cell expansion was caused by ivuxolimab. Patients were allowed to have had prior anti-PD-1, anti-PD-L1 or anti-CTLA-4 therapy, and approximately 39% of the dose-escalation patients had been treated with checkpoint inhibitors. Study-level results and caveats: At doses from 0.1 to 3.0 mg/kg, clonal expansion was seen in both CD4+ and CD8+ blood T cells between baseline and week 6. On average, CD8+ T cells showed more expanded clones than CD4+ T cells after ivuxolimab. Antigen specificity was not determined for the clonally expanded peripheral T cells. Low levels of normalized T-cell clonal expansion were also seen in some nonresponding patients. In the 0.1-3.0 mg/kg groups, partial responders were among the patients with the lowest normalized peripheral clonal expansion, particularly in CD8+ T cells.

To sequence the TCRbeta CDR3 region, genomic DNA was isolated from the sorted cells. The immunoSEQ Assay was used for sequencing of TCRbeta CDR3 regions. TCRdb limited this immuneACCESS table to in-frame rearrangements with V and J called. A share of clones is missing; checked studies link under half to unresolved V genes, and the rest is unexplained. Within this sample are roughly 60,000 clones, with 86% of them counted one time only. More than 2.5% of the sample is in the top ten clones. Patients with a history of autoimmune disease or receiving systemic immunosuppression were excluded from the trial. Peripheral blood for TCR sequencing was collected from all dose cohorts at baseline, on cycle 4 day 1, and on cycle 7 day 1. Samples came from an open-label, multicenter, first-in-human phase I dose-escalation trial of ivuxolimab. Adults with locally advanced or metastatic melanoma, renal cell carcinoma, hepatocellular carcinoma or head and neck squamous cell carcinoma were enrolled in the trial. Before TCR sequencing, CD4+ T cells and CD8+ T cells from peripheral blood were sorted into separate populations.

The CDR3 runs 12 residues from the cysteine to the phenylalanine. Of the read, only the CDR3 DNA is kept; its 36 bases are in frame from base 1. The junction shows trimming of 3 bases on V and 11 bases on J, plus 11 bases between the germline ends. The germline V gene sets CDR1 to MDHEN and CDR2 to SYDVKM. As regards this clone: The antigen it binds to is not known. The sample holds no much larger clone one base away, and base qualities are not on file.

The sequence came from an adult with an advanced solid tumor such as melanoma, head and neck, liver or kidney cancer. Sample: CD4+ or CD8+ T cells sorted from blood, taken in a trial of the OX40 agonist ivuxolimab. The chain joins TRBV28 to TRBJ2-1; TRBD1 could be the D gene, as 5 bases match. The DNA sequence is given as TGTGCCAGCAGTTTGGATGGACATCAGCAGTTCTTC. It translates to CASSLDGHQQFF.